This T cell receptor (beta chain) was retrieved from a study of human T cells and chemical hapten exposure. Study-level information: DPC at 0.01% went onto the upper back in patch tests, read at 6 days. Study-level findings and limits: Clustering by CDR3 similarity yielded significantly more large clusters from expanded TCRs than controls.

This clonotype has ten or more counts. Its antigen is undetermined. Germline trimming cut 0 bases from V and 4 bases from J; bases unmatched to any gene: 8. CDR1 and CDR2 from the germline V gene are LNHNV and YYDKDF (reference sequence). This CDR3 comprises 17 residues. Time point meaning: pre-sensitization, week 0. This sample's treatment: therapeutic diphenylcyclopropenone sensitization with weekly scalp DPC. TCRdb reprocessed the RACE reads with MiXCR, giving one entry per CDR3 protein. The sample shows around 300,000 distinct CDR3 sequences, approximately 5.8% of them seen only once. The source material was whole blood, sampled in connection with sensitization to the hapten diphenylcyclopropenone (DPC). V and J are TRBV15 and TRBJ1-5, with 8 positions matching TRBD1. This TCR was sampled from a woman aged 18-29 years with alopecia areata. Some clones in this sample may be carry-over from other donors' samples. The CDR3 loop is CATSREARRTGNQPQHF. Written as DNA, the CDR3 is TGTGCCACCAGCAGAGAGGCACGAAGGACAGGGAATCAGCCCCAGCATTTT.